The rows below give T cell receptor beta chains drawn from one sample of a study of cytomegalovirus exposure and HLA in healthy donors. Produced via immunoSEQ multiplex PCR; TCRdb's table is partial and in-frame only. Here the sample spans about 180,000 clones, almost 85% being singletons. The sequencing sample was made of PBMCs. The receptors originated from a boy under 10 years old in good health and CMV-seronegative. Both conserved end residues are part of each CDR3. The D gene is left open where the match is weak. Clone size appears in some rows only: once, few, many, or a class for an expanded clone.

clone_size j_call d_call v_call cdr3_nt cdr3_aa
- TRBJ2-7 TRBD2 TRBV27 TGTGCCAGCAGTTTATCGGTAGGACTAGCGAGCTACGAGCAGTACTTC CASSLSVGLASYEQYF
- TRBJ1-4 TRBD1 TRBV7-6 TGTGCCAGCAGCCTTCTGGGACAGGGCGAAAAACTGTTTTTT CASSLLGQGEKLFF
- TRBJ1-2 TRBD1 TRBV6-5 TGTGCCAGCAGTTATCCAGGGGGCTATGGCTACACCTTC CASSYPGGYGYTF
- TRBJ2-1 TRBD2 TRBV6-5 TGTGCCAGCAGTTCATACACCGGGACTAGCTGGAATGAGCAGTTCTTC CASSSYTGTSWNEQFF
- TRBJ1-2 TRBD1 TRBV30 TGTGCCTGGAGGCGGACAGGGGCGCTGAACTATGGCTACACCTTC CAWRRTGALNYGYTF
- TRBJ2-2 TRBD2 TRBV9 TGTGCCAGCAGCTTACGACTAGCGGGAGATACCGGGGAGCTGTTTTTT CASSLRLAGDTGELFF
- TRBJ2-7 - TRBV27 TGTGCCAGCAGTTTTGTTGGGGACTACGAGCAGTACTTC CASSFVGDYEQYF
- TRBJ2-5 - TRBV5-1 TGCGCCAGCAGCGCGGAATTGACCAGTTTGGAGCAGTACTTC CASSAELTSLEQYF
- TRBJ2-1 TRBD2 TRBV9 TGTGCCAGCAGCCCACGGGAGGAGATCCGGTCCAATGAGCAGTTCTTC CASSPREEIRSNEQFF
- TRBJ1-2 - TRBV6-6 TGTGCCAGCAGTTATCAGGGGCCGGGCTATGGCTACACCTTC CASSYQGPGYGYTF
- TRBJ1-1 TRBD1 TRBV29-1 TGCAGCGCGGCAGGGGGCAAAATGAACACTGGAGCTTTCTTT CSAAGGKMNTGAFF
- TRBJ2-2 TRBD1 TRBV28 TGTGCCAGCAGTATGACAGGGTGGGGGGAGCTGTTTTTT CASSMTGWGELFF
- TRBJ2-1 - TRBV28 TGTGCCAGCAGTCTTAGCCGGGAATTGCCTGTCGATGAGCAGTTCTTC CASSLSRELPVDEQFF
- TRBJ2-3 - TRBV10-2 TGCGCCAGCAGCCGCGAACTGACAGCCAGCACAGATACGCAGTATTTT CASSRELTASTDTQYF
- TRBJ2-1 - TRBV7-6 TGTGCCAGCAGTCTTGATGCGGGGAGTTACAATGAGCAGTTCTTC CASSLDAGSYNEQFF
- TRBJ2-7 - TRBV23-1 TGCGCCAGCAGTCAATCGAAACGGTCTGAGCAGTACTTC CASSQSKRSEQYF
- TRBJ2-7 TRBD2 TRBV27 TGTGCCAGCTCGGGACTAGCGGGAGGGTCTGGCGAGCAGTACTTC CASSGLAGGSGEQYF
- TRBJ2-2 - TRBV7-2 TGTGCCAGCAGCTCAACCAGGGGAACCGGGGAGCTGTTTTTT CASSSTRGTGELFF
- TRBJ2-1 TRBD2 TRBV10-3 TGTGCCATCAGTGAGTCGGGACTAAAGACTAATGAGCAGTTCTTC CAISESGLKTNEQFF
- TRBJ2-7 - TRBV6-1 TGTGCCAGCGGAGGAGGGGGCCTCTACGAGCAGTACTTC CASGGGGLYEQYF
- TRBJ2-3 - TRBV5-1 TGCGCCAGCAGCCATGGACAGACGAGCACAGATACGCAGTATTTT CASSHGQTSTDTQYF
few TRBJ2-5 - TRBV6-1 TGTGCCAGCAGTGAAGACGGGATTAAGACCCAGTACTTC CASSEDGIKTQYF
few TRBJ2-3 TRBD2 TRBV10-1 TGCGCCAGCAGTGATTTGGCTAGCGGGAGGCAGGATACGCAGTATTTT CASSDLASGRQDTQYF
- TRBJ2-7 TRBD1 TRBV10-2 TGCGCCAGCAGGACAACGGGACAGCCTACCTACGAGCAGTACTTC CASRTTGQPTYEQYF
- TRBJ2-7 - TRBV9 TGTGCCAGCAGCGTCGCTGGGGCAGGGATCTACGAGCAGTACTTC CASSVAGAGIYEQYF
- TRBJ1-1 - TRBV13 TGTGCCAGCGCGGCAGGGAAGGACACTGAAGCTTTCTTT CASAAGKDTEAFF
- TRBJ2-1 TRBD2 TRBV10-2 TGCGCCAGCAGTGAGGGGACTAGCGGATCACACGGGGATGAGCAGTTCTTC CASSEGTSGSHGDEQFF
- TRBJ1-4 - TRBV5-6 TGTGCCAGCAGCACATCTTGGGGGGGGGCGCGTGAAAAACTGTTTTTT CASSTSWGGAREKLFF
- TRBJ2-1 TRBD1 TRBV7-9 TGTGCCAGCGGGACCGCTCGGACAGGGGGCTACAATGAGCAGTTCTTC CASGTARTGGYNEQFF
- TRBJ2-5 - TRBV5-1 TGCGCCTCATCCAGGGGTATTGAAGAGACCCAGTACTTC CASSRGIEETQYF
- TRBJ1-1 TRBD1 TRBV5-1 TGCGCCAGCAGCTGGACTCCAGACAGGGACACTGAAGCTTTCTTT CASSWTPDRDTEAFF
- TRBJ1-5 TRBD1 TRBV18 TGTGCCAGCTCGCCTACAGGGGAAAATCAGCCCCAGCATTTT CASSPTGENQPQHF
- TRBJ1-1 - TRBV5-1 TGCGCCAGCACCGATCAGGGGAACACTGAAGCTTTCTTT CASTDQGNTEAFF
- TRBJ2-1 TRBD2 TRBV6-5 TGTGCCAGCAGTTACTCTCTAGCGGTAGGCTACAATGAGCAGTTCTTC CASSYSLAVGYNEQFF
- TRBJ2-7 TRBD1 TRBV7-8 TGTGCCAGCAGCTTAATGCCGGGACAGGCTTACGAGCAGTACTTC CASSLMPGQAYEQYF
- TRBJ2-1 TRBD1 TRBV27 TGTGCCAGCAGTTTGGCAGGGGGCACGTACAATGAGCAGTTCTTC CASSLAGGTYNEQFF
- TRBJ2-1 - TRBV20-1 TGCAGTGCCGGTTACAATGAGCAGTTCTTC CSAGYNEQFF
- TRBJ1-5 - TRBV7-6 TGTGCCAGCAGCCTGGGGGCCGATCAGCCCCAGCATTTT CASSLGADQPQHF
- TRBJ1-1 TRBD1 TRBV15 TGTGCCACCAGCCCCTCGACAGGGGTGAACACTGAAGCTTTCTTT CATSPSTGVNTEAFF
once TRBJ1-1 TRBD1 TRBV12-5 TGTGCTAGTGGTTTGGTAGGGGACAGTAAAGCTTTCTTT CASGLVGDSKAFF
few TRBJ2-7 - TRBV2 TGTGCCAGCCGAGTCAGGGGAGCCTCCTCTTACGAGCAGTACTTC CASRVRGASSYEQYF
- TRBJ1-1 TRBD1 TRBV27 TGTGCCAGCAGGGGCTTCGACAGGGGGAACACTGAAGCTTTCTTT CASRGFDRGNTEAFF
few TRBJ2-6 TRBD2 TRBV7-9 TGTGCCAGCAGCTCCGGGAGGGCCGTATCTTACTCTGGGGCCAACGTCCTGACTTTC CASSSGRAVSYSGANVLTF
- TRBJ2-7 TRBD2 TRBV4-2 TGTGCCAGCAGCCAAGAGCGGGAGGGCTACGAGCAGTACTTC CASSQEREGYEQYF
- TRBJ1-5 - TRBV12-5 TGTGCTAGTGGTTTGTCTCTAGACAGGACCATCAGGCAGCCCCAGCATTTT CASGLSLDRTIRQPQHF
- TRBJ2-7 TRBD2 TRBV5-6 TGTGCCAGCAGCTTGGGGGGGGGAGTTCCTTACTACGAGCAGTACTTC CASSLGGGVPYYEQYF
- TRBJ1-5 TRBD1 TRBV4-2 TGTGCCAGCAGCCAAGGACAGGGGTGGAATCAGCCCCAGCATTTT CASSQGQGWNQPQHF
- TRBJ2-7 TRBD2 TRBV6-5 TGTGCCAGCAGGGGAGGGGAGAAACACGAGCAGTACTTC CASRGGEKHEQYF
- TRBJ2-2 - TRBV29-1 TGCAGCGCACGGGACTTTCCGAACACCGGGGAGCTGTTTTTT CSARDFPNTGELFF